The T cell receptor (beta chain) under discussion was sequenced for a study of cytomegalovirus exposure and HLA in healthy donors. General study points: Associated with cytomegalovirus, according to the listing, were 150 to 200 TCR beta chains. Under in vitro conditions, three CMV-associated chains were confirmed as specific for CMV antigens.

Remarks on this clone: Its antigen is as yet unknown.

Sequenced by immunoSEQ multiplex PCR; TCRdb stores in-frame clones only, minus some. The data contain tens of thousands of clones, approximately 86% of them singletons. Separate from the approximately 670-subject first cohort, the roughly 130-subject validation cohort was the one that the donors belonged to. Germline V gene data show CDR1 as SGHTA and CDR2 as FQGNSA. The CDR3 runs 12 residues. V was trimmed by 5 bases and J by 6 bases, leaving 11 bases between them. The V call is TRBV7-2, the J call TRBJ2-7, with D possibly being TRBD2 (6 bases). The sequenced sample consisted of PBMCs. The source is a man aged 25-40 years in good health and CMV-seronegative. The CDR3 spells CASSRGRTEQYF. The CDR3 DNA reads as TGTGCCAGCAGCCGAGGGAGGACCGAGCAGTACTTC.